These T cell receptor beta chains were read from a single sample in a study of blood T cells in healthy people across ages. Using its own MiXCR run on the 5' RACE reads, TCRdb lists one record per CDR3 protein. Of more than 1.4 million distinct CDR3 sequences in the sample, around 39% were seen once. The source material was blood. These receptors all stem from a woman in her late teens or twenties in good health. CDR3s include the opening cysteine and the closing phenylalanine or tryptophan. Each record gives: V gene, clone size, D gene, J gene, CDR3 DNA, CDR3 protein. The D gene is left open where the match is weak. Only some rows state a clone size, as once, few, many or a class for expanded clones.

>TRBV20-1|few|TRBD2|TRBJ2-1
TGCAGTGCCTTAAGTAGCGGGGGCTCCTACAATGAGCAGTTCTTC
CSALSSGGSYNEQFF
>TRBV6-6|NA|TRBD2|TRBJ2-2
TGTGCCAGCAGTCGACTAGCGGGGGGGAACACCGGGGGGCTGTTTTTT
CASSRLAGGNTGGLFF
>TRBV4-2|many|TRBD2|TRBJ2-7
TGTGCCAGCAGCCAAGGGGAGCGGGGGTCCTACGAGCAGTACTTC
CASSQGERGSYEQYF
>TRBV2|few|NA|TRBJ1-5
TGTGCCAGCTGTACAGGCAATCAGCCCCAGCATTTT
CASCTGNQPQHF
>TRBV11-2|NA|TRBD2|TRBJ2-7
TGTGCCAGCAGCTTGACTAGCGGGGCAGCCTACGAGCAGTACTTC
CASSLTSGAAYEQYF
>TRBV4-1|NA|TRBD2|TRBJ2-5
TGCGCCAGCAGCCCCAGGGGTCGGGGGGGGAGGGAAGAAGAGACCCAGTACTTC
CASSPRGRGGREEETQYF
>TRBV6-2/TRBV6-3|many|TRBD2|TRBJ2-2
TGTGCCAGCAGTAGGACTAGCGGGAGCGCGAACACCGGGGAGCTGTTTTTT
CASSRTSGSANTGELFF
>TRBV5-1|NA|NA|TRBJ2-7
TGCGCCAGCGGAAAGGGGGGGTTGACCTACGAGCAGTACTTC
CASGKGGLTYEQYF
>TRBV12-3/TRBV12-4|NA|NA|TRBJ1-3
TGTGCCAGCAGTTTAAGGAGCGCGAGCTCTGGAAACACCATATATTTT
CASSLRSASSGNTIYF
>TRBV10-2|NA|NA|TRBJ1-2
TGCGCCAGCAGTGAGTCCAGGGATGGCTACACCTTC
CASSESRDGYTF
>TRBV18|once|NA|TRBJ2-5
TGTGCCAGCTCACCGATCAGGGTTTTGGCGGAGACCCAGTACTTC
CASSPIRVLAETQYF
>TRBV14|NA|NA|TRBJ1-2
TGTGCCAGCAGCCAACGGCGGGATAGTGGCTACACCTTC
CASSQRRDSGYTF
>TRBV20-1|NA|NA|TRBJ2-1
TGCAGTGCTAGAATGGACTGGGATGAGCAGTTCTTC
CSARMDWDEQFF
>TRBV3-1|once|NA|TRBJ2-3
TGTGCCAGCAGCCAGGGGCGGGGCCTCACAGATACGCAGTATTTT
CASSQGRGLTDTQYF
>TRBV2|NA|NA|TRBJ2-7
TGTGCCAGCAGATGGGACTCGTCCTACAATGAGCAGTACTTC
CASRWDSSYNEQYF
>TRBV6-5|NA|NA|TRBJ2-7
TGTGCCAGCAGTTACGCTAGCGCCATCTCCTACGAGCAGTACTTC
CASSYASAISYEQYF
>TRBV29-1|few|NA|TRBJ1-2
TGCAGCGTTTTCGGGGTTCGTGGCGTTATCGACTATGGCTACACCTTC
CSVFGVRGVIDYGYTF
>TRBV12-5|NA|NA|TRBJ2-1
TGTGCTAGTGGTTTGGTGTGGAATGAGCAGTTCTTC
CASGLVWNEQFF
>TRBV12-3/TRBV12-4|NA|TRBD2|TRBJ2-5
TGTGCCAGCACCCCGGGAGGGATCCCATTTGGGACCCAGTACTTC
CASTPGGIPFGTQYF
>TRBV27|NA|NA|TRBJ2-1
TGTGCCAGCAGCCAGCGGACTGGCGGGGTCAATGAGCAGTTCTTC
CASSQRTGGVNEQFF
>TRBV6-1|few|TRBD2|TRBJ2-4
TGTGCCAGCAGTGAGCTACTAGCGGGAAGCAAAAACATTCAGTACTTC
CASSELLAGSKNIQYF
>TRBV20-1|NA|NA|TRBJ1-1
TGCAGTGCTAGAGACTTCTATTCTGAAGCTTTCTTT
CSARDFYSEAFF
>TRBV12-3/TRBV12-4|few|NA|TRBJ2-3
TGTGCCAGCAGTCCTGGGCGGGGGCCATTAGTGGATACGCAGTATTTT
CASSPGRGPLVDTQYF
>TRBV14|NA|NA|TRBJ2-7
TGTGCCAGCAGCCAAGAGATCGGCGGGACGTACTACGAGCAGTACTTC
CASSQEIGGTYYEQYF
>TRBV5-1|few|NA|TRBJ2-1
TGCGCCAGCAGCTTGGGTGAACGTTACAATGAGCAGTTCTTC
CASSLGERYNEQFF
>TRBV27|NA|NA|TRBJ2-3
TGTGCCAGCAGTTTGTCGACAACCGGCACAGATACGCAGTATTTT
CASSLSTTGTDTQYF
>TRBV6-1|NA|NA|TRBJ1-5
TGTGCCAGCAACCGAATCTCGGACAGCCCCAATCAGCCCCAGCATTTT
CASNRISDSPNQPQHF
>TRBV3-1|few|TRBD2|TRBJ2-5
TGTGCCAGCAGCCGGTGGACTAGCGAATACCAAGAGACCCAGTACTTC
CASSRWTSEYQETQYF
>TRBV5-1|NA|NA|TRBJ2-7
TGCACCAGCCTTCCCGGGGTACAAAACTCCTACGAGCAGTACTTC
CTSLPGVQNSYEQYF
>TRBV11-2|few|NA|TRBJ1-4
TGTGCCAGCAGCCCTCCTTATCGTTCTAATGAAAAACTGTTTTTT
CASSPPYRSNEKLFF
>TRBV12-3/TRBV12-4|NA|TRBD2|TRBJ2-3
TGTGCCAGCCGACCTTCGGGTAGCGGGAGGGCCACAGATACGCAGTATTTT
CASRPSGSGRATDTQYF
>TRBV7-2|NA|TRBD2|TRBJ2-7
TGTGCCAGCAGCGCCTCCCTAGCGGGGGTCTACGAGCAGTACTTC
CASSASLAGVYEQYF
>TRBV5-1|few|NA|TRBJ2-3
TGCGCCAGCAGCGCCAGGGTCCCCGATACGCAGTATTTT
CASSARVPDTQYF
>TRBV6-5|NA|NA|TRBJ2-3
TGTGCCAGCAGTTACGGTCGCCTAGATAACACAGATACGCAGTATTTT
CASSYGRLDNTDTQYF
>TRBV12-3/TRBV12-4|NA|TRBD1|TRBJ1-5
TGTGCCAGCAGTTTGTCGGGACAGGGATACAATCAGCCCCAGCATTTT
CASSLSGQGYNQPQHF
>TRBV6-5|NA|NA|TRBJ2-5
TGTGCCAGCAGATACACGGGCCAAGAGACCCAGTACTTC
CASRYTGQETQYF
>TRBV27|NA|NA|TRBJ2-4
TGTGCCAGCAGTTTAACAGGGTACGACAAAAACATTCAGTACTTC
CASSLTGYDKNIQYF
>TRBV5-4|NA|NA|TRBJ2-7
TGTGCCAGCAGCCAAGGGGGACAAACCTACGAGCAGTACTTC
CASSQGGQTYEQYF
>TRBV27|NA|TRBD2|TRBJ2-7
TGTGCCAGCAGTTACCGAGCGGGACTCTACGAGCAGTACTTC
CASSYRAGLYEQYF
>TRBV29-1|NA|NA|TRBJ2-7
TGCAGCGCCGGTGCCGGGGCCTACAATGAGCAGTACTTC
CSAGAGAYNEQYF
>TRBV7-9|NA|NA|TRBJ2-1
TGTGCCAGCAGCTCCGGGGCTGATGAGCAGTTCTTC
CASSSGADEQFF
>TRBV2|NA|NA|TRBJ1-2
TGTGCCAGCAACGAGGAGCCAAGCGGGGGGATGTACTATGGCTACACCTTC
CASNEEPSGGMYYGYTF
>TRBV6-5|NA|TRBD2|TRBJ2-1
TGTGCCTCTTCGACATCGGGGGGGCGGAATGAGCAGTTCTTC
CASSTSGGRNEQFF
>TRBV12-3/TRBV12-4|many|NA|TRBJ2-3
TGTGCCAGCAGTCTGACAACGACAGATACGCAGTATTTT
CASSLTTTDTQYF
>TRBV2|NA|TRBD1|TRBJ1-5
TGTGCCAGCAAGGGACAGAATAGCAATCAGCCCCAGCATTTT
CASKGQNSNQPQHF
>TRBV3-1|NA|NA|TRBJ2-7
TGTGCCAGCAGCCCGAGGGGAGGATCCGAGCAGTACTTC
CASSPRGGSEQYF
>TRBV11-2|NA|NA|TRBJ2-3
TGTGCCAGCAGTCAAGGGGACATAGATACGCAGTATTTT
CASSQGDIDTQYF
>TRBV4-2|NA|TRBD2|TRBJ2-3
TGTGCCAGCAGCCAAGATGGGACTAGTGGAGATACGCAGTATTTT
CASSQDGTSGDTQYF
>TRBV3-1|few|TRBD1|TRBJ1-1
TGTGCCAGCAGCCAAGATTTCAGGGGGACTGAAGCTTTCTTT
CASSQDFRGTEAFF
>TRBV6-1|few|NA|TRBJ1-2
TGTGCCAGCAGTGCAGGGTCCTATGGCTACACCTTC
CASSAGSYGYTF
>TRBV7-2|NA|NA|TRBJ2-1
TGTGCCAGCAGCTTAAGACAGGCGTCAACGATCTACAATGAGCAGTTCTTC
CASSLRQASTIYNEQFF